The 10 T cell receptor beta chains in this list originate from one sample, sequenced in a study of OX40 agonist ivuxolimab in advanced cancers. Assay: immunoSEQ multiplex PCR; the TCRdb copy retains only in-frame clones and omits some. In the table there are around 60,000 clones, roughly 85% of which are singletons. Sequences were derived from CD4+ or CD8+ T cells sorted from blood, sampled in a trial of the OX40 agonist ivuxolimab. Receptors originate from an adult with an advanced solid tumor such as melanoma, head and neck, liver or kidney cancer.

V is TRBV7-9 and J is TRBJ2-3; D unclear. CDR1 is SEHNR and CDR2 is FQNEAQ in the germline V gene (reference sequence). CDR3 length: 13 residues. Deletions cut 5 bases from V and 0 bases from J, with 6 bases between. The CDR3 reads CASSTDSTDTQYF. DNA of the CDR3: TGTGCCAGCAGCACGGACAGCACAGATACGCAGTATTTT.

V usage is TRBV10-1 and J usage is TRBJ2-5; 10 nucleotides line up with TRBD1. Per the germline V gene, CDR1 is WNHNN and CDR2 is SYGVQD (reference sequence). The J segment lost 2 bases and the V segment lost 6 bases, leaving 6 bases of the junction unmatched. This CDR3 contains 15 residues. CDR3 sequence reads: CASSARTGGQETQYF. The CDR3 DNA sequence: TGCGCCAGCAGCGCCAGGACAGGGGGGCAAGAGACCCAGTACTTC.

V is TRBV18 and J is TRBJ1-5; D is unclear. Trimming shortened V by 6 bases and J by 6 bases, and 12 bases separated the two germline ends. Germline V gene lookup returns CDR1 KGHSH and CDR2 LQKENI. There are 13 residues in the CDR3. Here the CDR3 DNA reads TGTGCCAGCTCCCCGGCAAGGTCTCAGCCCCAGCATTTT. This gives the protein CASSPARSQPQHF.

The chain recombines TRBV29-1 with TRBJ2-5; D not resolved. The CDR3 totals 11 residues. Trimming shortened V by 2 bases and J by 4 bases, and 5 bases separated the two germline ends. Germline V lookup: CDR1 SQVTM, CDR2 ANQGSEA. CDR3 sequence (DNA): TGCAGCGTTGAACGTGGAGAGACCCAGTACTTC. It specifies CSVERGETQYF.

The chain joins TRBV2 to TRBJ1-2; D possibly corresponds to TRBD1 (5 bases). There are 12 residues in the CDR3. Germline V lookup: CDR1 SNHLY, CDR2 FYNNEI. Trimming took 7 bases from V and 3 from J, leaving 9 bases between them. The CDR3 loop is CASTQGYYGYTF. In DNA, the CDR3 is TGTGCCAGCACGCAGGGATACTATGGCTACACCTTC. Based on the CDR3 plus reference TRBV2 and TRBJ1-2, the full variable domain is EPEVTQTPSHQVTQMGQEVILRCVPISNHLYFYWYRQILGQKVEFLVSFYNNEISEKSEIFDDQFSVERPDGSNFTLKIRSTKLEDSAMYFCASTQGYYGYTFGSGTRLTVV.

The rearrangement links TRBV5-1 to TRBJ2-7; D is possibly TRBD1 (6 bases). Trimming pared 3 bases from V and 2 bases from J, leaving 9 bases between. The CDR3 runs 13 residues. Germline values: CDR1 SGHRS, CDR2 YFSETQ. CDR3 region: CASSSQGPYEQYF. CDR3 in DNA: TGCGCCAGCAGCTCCCAGGGGCCCTACGAGCAGTACTTC.

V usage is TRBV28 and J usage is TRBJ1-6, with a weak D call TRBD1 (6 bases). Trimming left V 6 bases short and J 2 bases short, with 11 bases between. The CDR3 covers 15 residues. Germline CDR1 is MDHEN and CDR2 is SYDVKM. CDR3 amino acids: CASRLGGAYNSPLHF. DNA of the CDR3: TGTGCCAGCAGACTAGGGGGGGCCTATAATTCACCCCTCCACTTT.

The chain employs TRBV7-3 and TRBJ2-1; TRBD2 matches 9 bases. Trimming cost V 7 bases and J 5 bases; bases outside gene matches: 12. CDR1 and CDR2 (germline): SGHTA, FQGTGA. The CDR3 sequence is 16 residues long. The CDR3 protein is CASTNTGLARDNEQFF. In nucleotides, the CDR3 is TGTGCCAGCACCAACACCGGACTAGCGAGAGACAATGAGCAGTTCTTC.

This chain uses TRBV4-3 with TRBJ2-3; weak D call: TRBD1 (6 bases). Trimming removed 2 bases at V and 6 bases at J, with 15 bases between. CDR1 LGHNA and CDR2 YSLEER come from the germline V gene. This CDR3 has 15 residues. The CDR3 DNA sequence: TGCGCCAGCAGCCAAACTACAGGGTCGGGGGATACGCAGTATTTT. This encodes CASSQTTGSGDTQYF.

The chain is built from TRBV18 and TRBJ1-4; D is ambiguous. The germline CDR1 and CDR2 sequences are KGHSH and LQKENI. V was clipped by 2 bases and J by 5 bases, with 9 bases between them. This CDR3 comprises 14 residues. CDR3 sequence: CASSPGHHNEKLFF. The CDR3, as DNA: TGTGCCAGCTCACCAGGGCACCACAATGAAAAACTGTTTTTT. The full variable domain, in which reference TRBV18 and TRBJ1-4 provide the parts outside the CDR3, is NAGVMQNPRHLVRRRGQEARLRCSPMKGHSHVYWYRQLPEEGLKFMVYLQKENIIDESGMPKERFSAEFPKEGPSILRIQQVVRGDSAAYFCASSPGHHNEKLFFGSGTQLSVL.